This T cell receptor beta chain was captured in a study of early T cells in non-severe SARS-CoV-2 infection. Study overall: Sequencing of bulk RNA from unsorted whole blood was done, without chain pairing. Overall study findings and caveats: Reliance on VDJdb matching favored anti-spike CD8 responses; private and CD4 specificities were missed.

About this clonotype itself: Its antigen is unknown.

Molecules of cDNA were individually given unique molecular identifiers that were attached to them. TCRdb re-analysed the 5' RACE reads in MiXCR, keeping a single row per CDR3 protein. The sample has roughly 55,000 distinct CDR3 sequences; 14% to 15% are singletons. The CDR3 consists of 12 residues. V shed 8 bases and J shed 1 base, with 8 bases lying between them. Germline V gene sequence: CDR1 SNHLY, CDR2 FYNNEI. The sample here was whole blood, taken at baseline. The rearrangement links TRBV2 to TRBJ2-5; no definite D call. The TCR comes from an adult who was a healthcare worker with PCR-confirmed SARS-CoV-2 infection or an uninfected control (not recorded which). The DNA for the CDR3 is TGTGCCAGCTCATCGGGCCAAGAGACCCAGTACTTC. It specifies CASSSGQETQYF.